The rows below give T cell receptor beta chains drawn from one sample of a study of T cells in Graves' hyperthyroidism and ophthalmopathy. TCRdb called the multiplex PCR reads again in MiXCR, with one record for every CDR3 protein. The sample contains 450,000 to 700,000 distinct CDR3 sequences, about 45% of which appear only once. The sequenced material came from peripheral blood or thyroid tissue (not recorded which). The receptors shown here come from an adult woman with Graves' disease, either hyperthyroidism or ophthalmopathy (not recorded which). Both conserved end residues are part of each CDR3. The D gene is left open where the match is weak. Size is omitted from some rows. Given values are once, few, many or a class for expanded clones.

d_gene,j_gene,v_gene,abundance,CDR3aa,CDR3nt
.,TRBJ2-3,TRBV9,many,CASSANQVTDTQYF,TGTGCCAGCAGCGCCAACCAGGTCACAGATACGCAGTATTTT
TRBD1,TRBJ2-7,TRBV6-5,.,CASSYLRTGGGGATGEQYF,TGTGCCAGCAGTTACCTCCGGACAGGGGGAGGGGGCGCCACGGGGGAGCAGTACTTC
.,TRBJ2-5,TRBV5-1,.,CASSRGAGPGETQYF,TGCGCCAGCAGCCGGGGGGCTGGGCCAGGGGAGACCCAGTACTTC
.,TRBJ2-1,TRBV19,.,CASLEQFF,TGTGCCAGCCTAGAGCAGTTCTTC
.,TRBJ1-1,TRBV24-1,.,CASSPIGGKAFF,TGTGCCAGCAGTCCCATCGGGGGAAAAGCTTTCTTT
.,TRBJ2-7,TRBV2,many,CASSYFPEQYF,TGTGCCAGCAGTTATTTCCCCGAGCAGTACTTC
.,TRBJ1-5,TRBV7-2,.,CASTLGWGRRETQHF,TGTGCCAGCACCCTCGGGTGGGGCAGGCGGGAGACCCAGCATTTT
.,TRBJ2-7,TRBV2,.,CASSEGAYEQYF,TGTGCCAGCAGTGAAGGCGCCTACGAGCAGTACTTC
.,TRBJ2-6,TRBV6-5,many,CASSPLVSANVLTF,TGTGCCAGCTCGCCCCTCGTATCGGCCAACGTCCTGACTTTC
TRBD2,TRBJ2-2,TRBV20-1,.,CSVLAGQPGRFAGELFF,TGCAGTGTCTTAGCGGGGCAGCCGGGAAGGTTTGCCGGGGAGCTGTTTTTT
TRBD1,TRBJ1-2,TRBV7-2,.,CASSNPTGVYGYTF,TGTGCCAGCAGCAACCCGACAGGGGTCTACGGCTACACCTTC
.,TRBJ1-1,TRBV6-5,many,CASSYPGTPVEAFF,TGTGCCAGCAGTTACCCCGGGACGCCGGTTGAAGCTTTCTTT
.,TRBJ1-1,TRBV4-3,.,CASSQDGALNTEAFF,TGCGCCAGCAGCCAAGATGGGGCATTGAACACTGAAGCTTTCTTT
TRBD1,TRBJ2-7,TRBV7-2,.,CASSLQGQAGEQYF,TGTGCCAGCAGCTTACAAGGACAGGCAGGCGAGCAGTACTTC
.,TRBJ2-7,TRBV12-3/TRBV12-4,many,CASSFYGLSTGEQYF,TGTGCCAGCAGTTTTTACGGGCTGTCCACAGGGGAGCAGTACTTC
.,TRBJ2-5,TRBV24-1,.,CATSDPGWSRVAGTQYF,TGTGCCACCAGTGATCCTGGGTGGTCAAGGGTTGCGGGGACCCAGTACTTC
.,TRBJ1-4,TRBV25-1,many,CASTPPGTRRKLFF,TGTGCCAGCACCCCCCCGGGAACGAGGCGAAAACTGTTTTTT
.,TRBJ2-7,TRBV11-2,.,CASSTIVQGVEQYF,TGTGCCAGCTCAACTATTGTCCAGGGTGTCGAGCAGTACTTC
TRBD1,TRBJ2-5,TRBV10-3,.,CAISVGQGAEETQYF,TGTGCCATCAGTGTTGGGCAGGGGGCGGAAGAGACCCAGTACTTC
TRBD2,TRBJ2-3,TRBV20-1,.,CSARPLAGGWRTQYF,TGCAGTGCCCGTCCCCTAGCGGGAGGCTGGAGGACGCAGTATTTT
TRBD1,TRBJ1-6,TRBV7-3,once,CASSLKGTGYNSPLHF,TGTGCCAGCAGCTTAAAGGGGACAGGGTATAATTCACCCCTCCACTTT
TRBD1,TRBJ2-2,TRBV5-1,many,CASSQGSNTGELFF,TGCGCCAGTTCACAGGGGTCGAACACCGGGGAGCTGTTTTTT
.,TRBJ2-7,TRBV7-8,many,CASSLAPGYEQYF,TGTGCCAGCAGCTTAGCGCCTGGCTACGAGCAGTACTTC
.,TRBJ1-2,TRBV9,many,CASSFYGGYTF,TGTGCCAGCAGCTTCTATGGTGGCTACACCTTC
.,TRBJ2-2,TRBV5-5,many,CASSLLRTRELFF,TGTGCCAGCAGCTTGCTGAGAACCCGGGAGCTGTTTTTT
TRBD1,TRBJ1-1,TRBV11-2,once,CASSLAGGKAFF,TGTGCCAGCAGCTTGGCAGGGGGCAAAGCTTTCTTT
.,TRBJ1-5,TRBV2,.,CASSFLSGNQPQHF,TGTGCCAGCAGTTTTTTAAGTGGCAATCAGCCCCAGCATTTT
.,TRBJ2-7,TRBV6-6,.,CASDLVGEDEQYF,TGTGCCAGCGATTTAGTGGGAGAGGACGAGCAGTACTTC
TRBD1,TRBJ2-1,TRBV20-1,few,CSARGQGYNEQFF,TGCAGTGCTCGGGGACAGGGCTACAATGAGCAGTTCTTC
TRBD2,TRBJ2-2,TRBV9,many,CASSRREGRELFF,TGTGCCAGCAGTCGGCGGGAGGGTAGGGAGCTGTTTTTT
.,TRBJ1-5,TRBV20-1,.,CSAIPGHNQPQHF,TGCAGTGCTATACCGGGACACAATCAGCCCCAGCATTTT
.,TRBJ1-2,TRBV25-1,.,CASSEIKGYGYTF,TGTGCCAGCAGTGAAATCAAGGGATATGGCTACACCTTC
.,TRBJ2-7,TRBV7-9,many,CASSLPRGDFLYEQYF,TGTGCCAGCAGCTTACCTAGGGGGGATTTTCTCTACGAGCAGTACTTC
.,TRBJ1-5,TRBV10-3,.,CAISDTGSNQPQHF,TGTGCCATCAGTGATACGGGGAGCAATCAGCCCCAGCATTTT
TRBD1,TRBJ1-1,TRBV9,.,CASSRTGGREAFF,TGTGCCAGCAGCCGGACAGGGGGCCGTGAAGCTTTCTTT
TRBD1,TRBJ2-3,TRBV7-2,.,CASSLTGQGNADTQYF,TGTGCCAGCAGCCTAACGGGACAGGGGAATGCAGATACGCAGTATTTT
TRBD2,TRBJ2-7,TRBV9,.,CASSVGLVAGIF,TGTGCCAGCAGCGTAGGGCTCGTAGCGGGAATCTTC
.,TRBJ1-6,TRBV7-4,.,CASSPGTNSPLHF,TGTGCCAGCAGCCCTGGGACCAATTCACCCCTCCACTTT
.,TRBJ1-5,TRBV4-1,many,CASSQAEVSPGPQHF,TGCGCCAGCAGCCAAGCGGAAGTCTCTCCGGGGCCCCAGCATTTT
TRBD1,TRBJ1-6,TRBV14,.,CASSQMRTGLNSPLHF,TGTGCCAGCAGCCAGATGAGGACAGGGCTTAATTCACCCCTCCACTTT
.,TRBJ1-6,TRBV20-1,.,CSASIDPGLNYNSPLHF,TGCAGTGCTAGCATAGATCCGGGACTGAATTATAATTCACCCCTCCACTTT
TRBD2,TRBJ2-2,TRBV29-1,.,CSVVWGGTGELFF,TGCAGCGTTGTGTGGGGGGGCACCGGGGAGCTGTTTTTT
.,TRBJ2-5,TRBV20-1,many,CSASGKETQYF,TGCAGTGCTAGTGGGAAAGAGACCCAGTACTTC
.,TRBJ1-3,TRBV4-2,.,CGSGSSSGNTIYF,TGTGGAAGTGGGAGCTCATCTGGAAACACCATATATTTT
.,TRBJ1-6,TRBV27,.,CASSLSIPLGGRNSPLHF,TGTGCCAGCAGTTTATCGATCCCCCTTGGGGGGCGAAATTCACCCCTCCACTTT
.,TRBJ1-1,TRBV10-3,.,CAISFGSGAEAFF,TGTGCCATCTCTTTCGGGAGTGGGGCTGAAGCTTTCTTT
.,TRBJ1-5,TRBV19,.,CASNFMDQAYQPQHF,TGTGCCAGTAACTTCATGGACCAAGCGTACCAGCCCCAGCATTTT
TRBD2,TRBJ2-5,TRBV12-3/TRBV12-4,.,CASTQFRSSGTQETQYF,TGTGCCAGCACCCAATTCAGGTCTAGCGGGACCCAAGAGACCCAGTACTTC
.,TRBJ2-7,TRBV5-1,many,CASSLNRQGYEQYF,TGCGCCAGCAGCCTAAACCGACAAGGCTACGAGCAGTACTTC
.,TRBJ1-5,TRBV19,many,CASSIDFVPGRGQPQHF,TGTGCCAGTAGTATAGATTTTGTGCCAGGGCGAGGTCAGCCCCAGCATTTT
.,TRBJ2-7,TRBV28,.,CASSETGRDEQYF,TGTGCCAGCAGTGAAACAGGGAGGGACGAGCAGTACTTC
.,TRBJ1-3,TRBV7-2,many,CASSLVSGVGNTIYF,TGTGCCAGCAGCCTCGTGTCGGGGGTTGGAAACACCATATATTTT
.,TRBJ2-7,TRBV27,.,CASSLSERPYEQYF,TGTGCCAGCAGTTTATCAGAGAGACCCTACGAGCAGTACTTC
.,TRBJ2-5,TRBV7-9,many,CASDGQSQETQYF,TGTGCCAGCGACGGACAGAGCCAAGAGACCCAGTACTTC
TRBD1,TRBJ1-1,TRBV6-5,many,CASSKGTANTEAFF,TGTGCCAGCAGCAAGGGGACAGCGAACACTGAAGCTTTCTTT
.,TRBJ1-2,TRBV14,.,CASSPRGGQTF,TGTGCCAGCAGCCCCCGGGGTGGCCAAACCTTC
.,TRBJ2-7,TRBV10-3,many,CAISESGAVEEQYF,TGTGCCATCAGTGAGTCCGGGGCGGTGGAGGAGCAGTACTTC
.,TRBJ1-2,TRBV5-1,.,CATSGQNYYGYTF,TGCGCCACCTCCGGACAGAATTATTATGGCTACACCTTC
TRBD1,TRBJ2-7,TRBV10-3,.,CAINTGTGGYEQYF,TGTGCCATCAATACCGGGACAGGGGGATACGAGCAGTACTTC
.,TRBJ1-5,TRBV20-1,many,CSALQRTVGNQPQHF,TGCAGTGCTCTCCAACGGACAGTGGGAAATCAGCCCCAGCATTTT